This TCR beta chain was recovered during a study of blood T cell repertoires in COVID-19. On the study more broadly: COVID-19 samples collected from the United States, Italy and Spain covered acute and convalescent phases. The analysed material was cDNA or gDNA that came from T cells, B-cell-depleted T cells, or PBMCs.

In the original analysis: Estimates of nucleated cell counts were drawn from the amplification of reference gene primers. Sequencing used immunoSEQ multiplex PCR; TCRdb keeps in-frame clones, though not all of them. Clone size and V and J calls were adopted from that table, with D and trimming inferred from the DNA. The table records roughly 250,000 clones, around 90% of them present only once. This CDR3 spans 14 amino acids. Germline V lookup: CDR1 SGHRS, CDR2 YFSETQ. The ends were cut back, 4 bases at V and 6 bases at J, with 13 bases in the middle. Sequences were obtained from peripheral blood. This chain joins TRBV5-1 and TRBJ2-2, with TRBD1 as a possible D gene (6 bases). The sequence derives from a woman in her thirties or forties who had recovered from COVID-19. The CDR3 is CASSAGTGSGELFF. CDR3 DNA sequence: TGCGCCAGCAGCGCCGGAACAGGGTCCGGGGAGCTGTTTTTT.